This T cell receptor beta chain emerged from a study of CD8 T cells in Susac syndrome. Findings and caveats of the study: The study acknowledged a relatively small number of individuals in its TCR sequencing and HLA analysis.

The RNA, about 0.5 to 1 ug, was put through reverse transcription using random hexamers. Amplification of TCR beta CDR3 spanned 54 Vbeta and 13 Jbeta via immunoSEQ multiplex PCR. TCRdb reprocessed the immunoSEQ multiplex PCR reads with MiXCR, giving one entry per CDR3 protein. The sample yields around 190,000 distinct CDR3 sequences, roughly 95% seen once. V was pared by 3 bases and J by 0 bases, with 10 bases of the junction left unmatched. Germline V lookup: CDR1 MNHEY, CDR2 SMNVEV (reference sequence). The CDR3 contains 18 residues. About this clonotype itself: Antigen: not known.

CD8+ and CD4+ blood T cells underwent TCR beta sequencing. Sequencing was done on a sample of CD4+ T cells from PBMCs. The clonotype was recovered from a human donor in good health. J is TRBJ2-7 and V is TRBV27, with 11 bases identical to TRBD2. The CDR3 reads CASSFQLAGETDSYEQYV. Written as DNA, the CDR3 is TGTGCCAGCAGTTTTCAACTAGCGGGAGAGACCGACTCCTACGAGCAGTACGTC.